This T cell receptor beta chain was identified during a study of low-dose radiotherapy and immunotherapy resistance in tumors. The CDR3 runs to 14 residues. The V gene lost 3 bases and the J gene lost 0 bases, with 8 bases spanning the gap. Germline loops: CDR1 SNHLY, CDR2 FYNNEI. TRAV- and TRBV-specific primers, spanning alpha and beta chains, primed first-strand cDNA. PCR amplification of the TCRs was performed with Phusion for approximately 20 PCR cycles, and it relied on a constant-region primer together with a V-primer adapter. MiXCR, run by TCRdb on the reads, gives a single entry per CDR3 protein. The sample holds thousands of distinct CDR3 sequences; roughly half are singletons and the top ten take about 13%.

The chain uses TRBV2 and TRBJ2-5; D not certain. The receptor was isolated from a human donor with advanced metastatic prostate, ovarian, gallbladder or colorectal cancer (not recorded which). This table probably holds off-target reads from a library built for another chain. The CDR3 loop is CASSDSRYQETQYF. CDR3 nucleotide sequence: TGTGCCAGCAGTGACTCCCGGTACCAAGAGACCCAGTACTTC.